Described below is a single T cell receptor beta chain sequence and its context. Its antigen is still unknown. A single base separates this from a much larger clone, so it may be a read error. The data originate from a study of breast tumors, draining lymph nodes, adjacent tissues (dated by TCRdb to the mid-2010s). In the study overall: The study compared TCR beta repertoires across tumor, adjacent nontumor tissue and axillary lymph nodes from breast cancer patients. The study aimed to assess the relationships and possible T-cell exchange between tumor, surrounding tissue and draining lymph node repertoires in human breast cancer. Paper-wide results and their limitations: Tumor T-cell repertoires showed less diversity than lymph node repertoires and more diversity than nontumor tissue repertoires, and tumor T-cell repertoires showed preferential V and J gene usage. Tumor and nontumor tissue repertoires were significantly more similar in luminal-like than in basal-like breast cancer. The study presented the conclusion that tumor T cells originate in lymph nodes as consistent with a hypothesis, not as something directly demonstrated. The data were considered consistent with most tumor T cells being derived from the lymph node and subsequently expanding within tumor tissue.

The axillary draining lymph nodes of breast cancer patients were the source of the lymph node samples. The sequencer listed for this sample is Illumina HiSeq 2000. Multiplex PCR amplification was used to generate the TCR beta chain libraries. High-throughput sequencing was used to analyze the amplified TCR beta chain products. In-frame beta chains were kept once TCRdb had trimmed the public reads at Q25 with fastp and called clones with MiXCR. Under each unique CDR3 protein, matching rows form one entry showing the most common genes and DNA. The table for this sample lists 270,000 or so distinct CDR3 sequences; 30% of them were counted only once. The ten largest clonotypes hold more than 1% of the sample. The CDR3 has 16 amino acids, counting the end cysteine and phenylalanine. The CDR3 DNA has 48 bases and is translated from base 1.

The chain is encoded by TRBV12-3 or TRBV12-4 joined to TRBJ1-2; TRBD1 is a possible D gene, resting on 5 matching bases. Material for sequencing was axillary lymph node tissue. The receptor was derived from a female donor with breast cancer. Some clones in this sample may be carry-over from other donors' samples. The nucleotide sequence is TGTGCCAGCAGTTTGATCTTCCGACAGAATAACTGTGGCTACACCTTC. This encodes CASSLIFRQNNCGYTF.